Sequencing of this TCR beta chain was carried out in a study of T-cell memory formation after mild COVID-19. General study results and limits: Contracting clones from day 15 to 85 had balanced CD4/CD8; later expanders favoured CD4+.

CDR3 length: 20 residues. Germline V gives CDR1 MNHEY, CDR2 SMNVEV (reference sequence). The V and J ends lost 4 bases and 1 base, in that order; junction bases with no gene match: 21. TCRdb reprocessed the 5' RACE reads with MiXCR, giving one entry per CDR3 protein. The sample includes roughly 140,000 distinct CDR3 sequences, 13% to 15% seen only once; the top ten take 25% to 30%. In this sample, this clonotype turned up a few times. Its antigen is undetermined. The origin of this receptor is an adult woman who had mild COVID-19 (a few samples of this study predate the infection). Cell type and time point are not known. The chain recombines TRBV27 with TRBJ2-5; 7 bases are a match to TRBD2. Sequenced: PBMCs or a T cell subset sorted from them (not recorded which). CDR3 coding DNA: TGTGCCAGCAGTTCTCTGGACCCCATAACGGCGGGGGATCCCCAAGAGACCCAGTACTTC. It yields the protein CASSSLDPITAGDPQETQYF.